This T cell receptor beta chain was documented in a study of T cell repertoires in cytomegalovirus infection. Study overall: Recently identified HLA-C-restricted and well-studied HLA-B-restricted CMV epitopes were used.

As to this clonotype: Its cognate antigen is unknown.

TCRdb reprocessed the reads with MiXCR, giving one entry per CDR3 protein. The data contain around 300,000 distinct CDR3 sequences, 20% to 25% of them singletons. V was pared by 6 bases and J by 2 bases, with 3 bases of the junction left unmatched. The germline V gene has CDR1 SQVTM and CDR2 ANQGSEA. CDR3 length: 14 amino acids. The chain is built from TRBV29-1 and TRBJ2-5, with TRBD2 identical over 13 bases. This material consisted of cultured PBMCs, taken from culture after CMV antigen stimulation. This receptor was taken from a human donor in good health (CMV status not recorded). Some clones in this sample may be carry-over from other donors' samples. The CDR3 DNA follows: TGCAGCGTGGGACTAGCGGGAAGGCAAGAGACCCAGTACTTC. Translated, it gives CSVGLAGRQETQYF.